What follows describes a single T cell receptor beta chain. This entry comes from a study of CD8 T cells in Susac syndrome. It was with random hexamers that roughly 0.5 to 1 ug RNA was reverse transcribed. The CDR3 of TCR beta was amplified by immunoSEQ multiplex PCR across 54 Vbeta and 13 Jbeta. TCRdb independently ran MiXCR on the immunoSEQ multiplex PCR reads; one entry per CDR3 protein. The sample shows some 260,000 distinct CDR3 sequences, 85% of them seen only once. TEMRA cells were FACS-enriched, with CD8+ and CD4+ T cells isolated negatively. This CDR3 has 15 residues. Trimming stripped 5 bases from V and 4 bases from J, with 17 bases between. Germline CDR1 MNHEY, CDR2 SMNVEV (reference sequence).

The TCR sequence derives from a human donor with multiple sclerosis. The rearrangement links TRBV27 to TRBJ1-1, with D unclear. Sequencing input: CD8+ T cells from PBMCs. The DNA of the CDR3 is TGTGCCAGCAGTCAGCCCCCAGGCCCATTCACTGAAGCTTTCTTT. Its translation is CASSQPPGPFTEAFF.